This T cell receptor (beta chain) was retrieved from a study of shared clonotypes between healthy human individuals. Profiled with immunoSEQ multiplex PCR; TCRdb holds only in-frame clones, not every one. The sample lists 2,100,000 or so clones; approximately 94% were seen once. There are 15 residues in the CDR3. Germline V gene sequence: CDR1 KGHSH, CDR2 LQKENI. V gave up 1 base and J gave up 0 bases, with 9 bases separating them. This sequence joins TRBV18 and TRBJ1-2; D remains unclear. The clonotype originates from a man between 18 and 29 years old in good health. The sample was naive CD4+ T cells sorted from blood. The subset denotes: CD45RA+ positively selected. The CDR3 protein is CASSPQGPTNYGYTF. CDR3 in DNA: TGTGCCAGCTCACCACAGGGCCCTACTAACTATGGCTACACCTTC. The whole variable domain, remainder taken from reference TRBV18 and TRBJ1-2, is NAGVMQNPRHLVRRRGQEARLRCSPMKGHSHVYWYRQLPEEGLKFMVYLQKENIIDESGMPKERFSAEFPKEGPSILRIQQVVRGDSAAYFCASSPQGPTNYGYTFGSGTRLTVV.